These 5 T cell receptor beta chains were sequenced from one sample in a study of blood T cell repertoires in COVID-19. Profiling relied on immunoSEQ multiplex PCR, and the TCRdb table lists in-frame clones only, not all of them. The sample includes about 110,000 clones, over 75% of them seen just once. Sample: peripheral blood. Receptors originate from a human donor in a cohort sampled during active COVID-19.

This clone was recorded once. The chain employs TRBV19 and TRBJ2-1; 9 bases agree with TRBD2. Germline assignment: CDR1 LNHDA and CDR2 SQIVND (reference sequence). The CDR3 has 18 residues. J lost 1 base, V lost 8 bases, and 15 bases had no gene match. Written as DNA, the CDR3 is TGTGCCAGTTCGCGATCGCGGCGGGGGGGGTTGTCCTACAATGAGCAGTTCTTC. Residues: CASSRSRRGGLSYNEQFF.

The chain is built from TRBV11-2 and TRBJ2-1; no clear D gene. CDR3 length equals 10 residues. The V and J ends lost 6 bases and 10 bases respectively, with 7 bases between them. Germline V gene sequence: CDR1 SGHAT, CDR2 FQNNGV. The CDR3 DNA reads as TGTGCCAGCAGTCACCGGGAGCAGTTCTTC. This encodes CASSHREQFF. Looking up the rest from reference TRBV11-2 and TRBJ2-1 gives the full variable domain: EAGVAQSPRYKIIEKRQSVAFWCNPISGHATLYWYQQILGQGPKLLIQFQNNGVVDDSQLPKDRFSAERLKGVDSTLKIQPAKLEDSAVYLCASSHREQFFGPGTRLTVL.

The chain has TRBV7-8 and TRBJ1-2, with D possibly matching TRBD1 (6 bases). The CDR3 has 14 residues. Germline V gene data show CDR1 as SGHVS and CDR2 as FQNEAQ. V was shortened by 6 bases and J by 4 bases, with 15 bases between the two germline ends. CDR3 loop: CASSYYRAAYGYTF. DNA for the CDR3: TGTGCCAGCAGTTACTACAGGGCCGCCTATGGCTACACCTTC.

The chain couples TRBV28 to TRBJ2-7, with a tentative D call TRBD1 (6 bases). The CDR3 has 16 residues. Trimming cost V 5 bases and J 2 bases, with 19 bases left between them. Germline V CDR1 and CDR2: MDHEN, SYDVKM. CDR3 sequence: CASSPLDRSLPYEQYF. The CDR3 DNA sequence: TGTGCCAGCAGTCCTCTCGACAGGTCCCTCCCCTACGAGCAGTACTTC.

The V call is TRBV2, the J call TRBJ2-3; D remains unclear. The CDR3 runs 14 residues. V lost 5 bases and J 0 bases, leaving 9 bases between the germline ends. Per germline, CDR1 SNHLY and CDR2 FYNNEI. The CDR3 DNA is TGTGCCAGCAGTTCACTATCTAGCACAGATACGCAGTATTTT. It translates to CASSSLSSTDTQYF.